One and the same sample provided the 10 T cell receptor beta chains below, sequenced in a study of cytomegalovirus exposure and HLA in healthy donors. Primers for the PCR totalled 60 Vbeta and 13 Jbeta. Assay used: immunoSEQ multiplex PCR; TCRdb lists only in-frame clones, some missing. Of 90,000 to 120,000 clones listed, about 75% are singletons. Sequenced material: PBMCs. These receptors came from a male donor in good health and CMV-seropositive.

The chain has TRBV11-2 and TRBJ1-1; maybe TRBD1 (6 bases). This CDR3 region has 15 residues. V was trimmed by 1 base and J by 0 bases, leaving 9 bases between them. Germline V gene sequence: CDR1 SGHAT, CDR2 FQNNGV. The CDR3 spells CASSLGTGMNTEAFF. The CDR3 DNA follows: TGTGCCAGCAGCTTAGGCACAGGGATGAACACTGAAGCTTTCTTT.

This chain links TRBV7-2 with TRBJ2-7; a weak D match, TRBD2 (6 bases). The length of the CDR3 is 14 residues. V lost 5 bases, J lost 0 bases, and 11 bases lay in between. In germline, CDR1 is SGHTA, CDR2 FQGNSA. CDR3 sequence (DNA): TGTGCCAGCAGCGACGGGACTTACTCCTACGAGCAGTACTTC. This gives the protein CASSDGTYSYEQYF.

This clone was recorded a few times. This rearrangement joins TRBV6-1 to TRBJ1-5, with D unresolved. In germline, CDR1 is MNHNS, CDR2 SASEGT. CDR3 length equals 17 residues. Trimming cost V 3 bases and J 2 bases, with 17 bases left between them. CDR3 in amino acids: CASSDYLGRFGNQPQHF. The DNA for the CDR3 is TGTGCCAGCAGTGATTACTTGGGGAGGTTTGGCAATCAGCCCCAGCATTTT.

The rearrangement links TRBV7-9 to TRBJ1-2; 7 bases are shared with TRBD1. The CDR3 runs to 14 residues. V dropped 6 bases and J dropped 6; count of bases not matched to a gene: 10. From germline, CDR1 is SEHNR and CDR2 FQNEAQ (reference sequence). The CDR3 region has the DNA TGTGCCAGCAGGTCTGGCGTCGGGACAGATGGCTACACCTTC. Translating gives CASRSGVGTDGYTF. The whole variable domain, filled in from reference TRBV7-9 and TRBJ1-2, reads DTGVSQNPRHKITKRGQNVTFRCDPISEHNRLYWYRQTLGQGPEFLTYFQNEAQLEKSRLLSDRFSAERPKGSFSTLEIQRTEQGDSAMYLCASRSGVGTDGYTFGSGTRLTVV.

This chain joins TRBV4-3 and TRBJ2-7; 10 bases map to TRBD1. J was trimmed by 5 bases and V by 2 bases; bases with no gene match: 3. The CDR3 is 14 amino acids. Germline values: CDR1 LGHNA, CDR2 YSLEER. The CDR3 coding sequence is TGCGCCAGCAGCCAAACGACAGGGGGCGACGAGCAGTACTTC. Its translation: CASSQTTGGDEQYF.

Here the CDR3 DNA reads TGTGCCAGTAGTATAGGCGCAGGGGGTTACAATCAGCCCCAGCATTTT. Translation gives CASSIGAGGYNQPQHF. The chain couples TRBV19 to TRBJ1-5, with 7 bases lining up with TRBD1. Germline CDR1 and CDR2: LNHDA and SQIVND (reference sequence). The junction had 6 bases not matched to a gene; V was cut back by 1 base and J by 3 bases. This CDR3 contains 16 residues.

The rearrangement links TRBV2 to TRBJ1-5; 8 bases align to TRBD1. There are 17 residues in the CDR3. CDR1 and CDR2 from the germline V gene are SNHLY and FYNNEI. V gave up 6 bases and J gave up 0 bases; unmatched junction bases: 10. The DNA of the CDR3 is TGTGCCAGCAGGGACAGGGCTTCCCCTTATAGCAATCAGCCCCAGCATTTT. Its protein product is CASRDRASPYSNQPQHF.

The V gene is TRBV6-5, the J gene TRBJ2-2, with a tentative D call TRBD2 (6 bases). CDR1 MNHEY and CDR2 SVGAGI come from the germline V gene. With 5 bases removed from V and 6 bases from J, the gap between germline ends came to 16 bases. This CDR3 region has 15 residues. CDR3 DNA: TGTGCCAGCAGTCCGGTGGAGTGGGGGGCCGGGGAGCTGTTTTTT. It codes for CASSPVEWGAGELFF.

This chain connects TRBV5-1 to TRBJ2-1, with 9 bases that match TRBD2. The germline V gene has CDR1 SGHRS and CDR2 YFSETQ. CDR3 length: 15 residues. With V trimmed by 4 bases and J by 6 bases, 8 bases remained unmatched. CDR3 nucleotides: TGCGCCAGCAGCACCGGAAGCGGGGGGTCCAATGAGCAGTTCTTC. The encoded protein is CASSTGSGGSNEQFF.

The CDR3, as DNA: TGTGCCAGCAGTGAAACGTGGAGCAATTCACCCCTCCACTTT. It codes for CASSETWSNSPLHF. This chain joins TRBV2 and TRBJ1-6; no firm D call. This CDR3 contains 14 residues. Germline V gives CDR1 SNHLY, CDR2 FYNNEI. Trimming removed 2 bases at V and 7 bases at J, with 9 bases between.